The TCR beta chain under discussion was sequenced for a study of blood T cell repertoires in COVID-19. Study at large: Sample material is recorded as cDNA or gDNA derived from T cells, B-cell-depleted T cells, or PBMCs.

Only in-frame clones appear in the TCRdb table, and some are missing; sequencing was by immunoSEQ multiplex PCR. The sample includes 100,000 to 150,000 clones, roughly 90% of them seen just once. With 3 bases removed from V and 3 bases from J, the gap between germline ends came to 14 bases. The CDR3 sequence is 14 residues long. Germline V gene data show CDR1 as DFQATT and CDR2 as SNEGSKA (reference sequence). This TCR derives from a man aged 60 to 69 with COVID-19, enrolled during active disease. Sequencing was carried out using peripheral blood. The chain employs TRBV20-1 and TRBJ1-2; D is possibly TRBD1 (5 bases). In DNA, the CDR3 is TGCAGTGCTAGTTGGGCAGGGTTGGACTATGGCTACACCTTC. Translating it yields CSASWAGLDYGYTF.